This T cell receptor beta chain came from a study of CD8 T cells in Susac syndrome. J lost 4 bases, V lost 2 bases, and 4 bases had no gene match. CDR3 length equals 15 residues. Germline V CDR1 and CDR2: MNHEY, SVGAGI. Reverse transcription used roughly 0.45 to 1 ug RNA and random hexamers. TCRdb itself ran the immunoSEQ multiplex PCR reads through MiXCR, one entry per CDR3 protein. Among a few hundred thousand distinct CDR3 sequences, roughly 90% were seen once, and the ten largest hold less than 0.2%. This clonotype was obtained from a human donor with multiple sclerosis. V gene TRBV6-5 combines with J gene TRBJ2-3; 9 bases are shared with TRBD2. The sequenced sample consisted of CD8+ T cells from PBMCs. CDR3 protein: CASSYQSGGSDTQYF. The CDR3 coding sequence is TGTGCCAGCAGTTACCAAAGCGGGGGGTCAGATACGCAGTATTTT.